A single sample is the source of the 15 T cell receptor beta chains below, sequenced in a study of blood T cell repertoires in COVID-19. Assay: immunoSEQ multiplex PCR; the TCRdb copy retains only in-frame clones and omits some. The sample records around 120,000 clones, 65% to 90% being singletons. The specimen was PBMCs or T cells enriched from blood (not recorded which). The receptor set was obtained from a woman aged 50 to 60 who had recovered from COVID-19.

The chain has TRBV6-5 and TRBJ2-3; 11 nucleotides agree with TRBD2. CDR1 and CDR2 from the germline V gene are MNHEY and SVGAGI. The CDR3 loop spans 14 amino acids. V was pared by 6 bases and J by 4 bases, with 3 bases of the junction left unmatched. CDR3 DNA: TGTGCCAGCAGCCGGACTAGCGGGCCAGATACGCAGTATTTT. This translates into CASSRTSGPDTQYF.

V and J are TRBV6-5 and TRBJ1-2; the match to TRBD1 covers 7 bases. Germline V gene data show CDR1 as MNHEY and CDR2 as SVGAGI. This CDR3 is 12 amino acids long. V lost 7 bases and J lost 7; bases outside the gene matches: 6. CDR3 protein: CASTEGAGGYTF. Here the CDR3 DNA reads TGTGCCAGCACGGAGGGGGCCGGTGGCTACACCTTC.

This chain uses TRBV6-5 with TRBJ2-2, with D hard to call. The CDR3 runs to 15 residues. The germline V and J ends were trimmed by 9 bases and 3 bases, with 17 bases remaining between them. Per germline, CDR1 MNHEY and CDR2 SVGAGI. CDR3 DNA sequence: TGTGCCAGTAGACAAGGTAGTTGGTACACCGGGGAGCTGTTTTTT. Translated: CASRQGSWYTGELFF.

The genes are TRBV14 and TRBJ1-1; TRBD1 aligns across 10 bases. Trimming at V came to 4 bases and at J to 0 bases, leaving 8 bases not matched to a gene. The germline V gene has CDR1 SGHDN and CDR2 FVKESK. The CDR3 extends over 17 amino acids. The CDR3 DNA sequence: TGTGCCAGCAGCCGAAGACAGGGGGCTCTCTTGAACACTGAAGCTTTCTTT. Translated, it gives CASSRRQGALLNTEAFF.

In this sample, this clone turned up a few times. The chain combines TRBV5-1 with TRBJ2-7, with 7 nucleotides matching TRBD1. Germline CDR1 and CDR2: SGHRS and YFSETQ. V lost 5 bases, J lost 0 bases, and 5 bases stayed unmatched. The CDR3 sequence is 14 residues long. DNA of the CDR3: TGCGCCAGCAGACCAACAGGGGACTCCTACGAGCAGTACTTC. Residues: CASRPTGDSYEQYF. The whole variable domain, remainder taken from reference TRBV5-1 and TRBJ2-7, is KAGVTQTPRYLIKTRGQQVTLSCSPISGHRSVSWYQQTPGQGLQFLFEYFSETQRNKGNFPGRFSGRQFSNSRSEMNVSTLELGDSALYLCASRPTGDSYEQYFGPGTRLTVT.

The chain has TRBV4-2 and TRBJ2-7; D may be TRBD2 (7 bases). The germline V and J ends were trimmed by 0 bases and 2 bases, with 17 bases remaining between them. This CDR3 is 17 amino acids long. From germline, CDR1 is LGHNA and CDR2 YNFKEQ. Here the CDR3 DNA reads TGTGCCAGCAGCCAAGATCTCTCGGGGGGCACCCCCTACGAGCAGTACTTC. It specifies CASSQDLSGGTPYEQYF.

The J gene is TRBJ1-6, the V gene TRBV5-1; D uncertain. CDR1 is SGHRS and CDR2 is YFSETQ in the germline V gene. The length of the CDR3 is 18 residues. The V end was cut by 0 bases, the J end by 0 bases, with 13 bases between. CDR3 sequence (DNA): TGCGCCAGCAGCTTGGTCTTGAGCGGGGACTCCTATAATTCACCCCTCCACTTT. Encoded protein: CASSLVLSGDSYNSPLHF.

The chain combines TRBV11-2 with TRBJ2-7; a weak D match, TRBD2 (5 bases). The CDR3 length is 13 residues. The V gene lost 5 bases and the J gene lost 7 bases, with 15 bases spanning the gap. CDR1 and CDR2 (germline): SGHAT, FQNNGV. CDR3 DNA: TGTGCCAGCAGCCAGACTAAACGCGGAGAGCAGTACTTC. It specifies CASSQTKRGEQYF.

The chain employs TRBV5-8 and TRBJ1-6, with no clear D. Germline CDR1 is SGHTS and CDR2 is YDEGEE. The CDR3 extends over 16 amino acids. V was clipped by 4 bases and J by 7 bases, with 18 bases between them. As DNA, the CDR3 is TGTGCCAGCAGCCCCCGGGGTGGGCTTCGGAATTCACCCCTCCACTTT. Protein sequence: CASSPRGGLRNSPLHF.

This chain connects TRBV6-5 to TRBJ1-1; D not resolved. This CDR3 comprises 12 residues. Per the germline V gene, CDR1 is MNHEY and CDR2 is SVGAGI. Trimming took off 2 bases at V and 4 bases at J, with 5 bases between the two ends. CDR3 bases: TGTGCCAGCAGTTACACGGGCACTGAAGCTTTCTTT. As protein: CASSYTGTEAFF.

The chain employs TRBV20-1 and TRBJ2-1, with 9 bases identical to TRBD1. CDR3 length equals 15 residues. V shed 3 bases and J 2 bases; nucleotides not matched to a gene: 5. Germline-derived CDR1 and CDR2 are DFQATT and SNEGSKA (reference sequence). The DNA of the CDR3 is TGCAGTGCTAGTGCCGGGACAGGGCCCTACAATGAGCAGTTCTTC. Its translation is CSASAGTGPYNEQFF.

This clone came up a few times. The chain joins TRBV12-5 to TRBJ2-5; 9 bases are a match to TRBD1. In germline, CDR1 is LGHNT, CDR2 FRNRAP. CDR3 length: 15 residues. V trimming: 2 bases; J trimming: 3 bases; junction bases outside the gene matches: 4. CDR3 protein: CASGLTGQGKETQYF. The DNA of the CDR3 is TGTGCTAGTGGTTTGACCGGACAGGGGAAAGAGACCCAGTACTTC.

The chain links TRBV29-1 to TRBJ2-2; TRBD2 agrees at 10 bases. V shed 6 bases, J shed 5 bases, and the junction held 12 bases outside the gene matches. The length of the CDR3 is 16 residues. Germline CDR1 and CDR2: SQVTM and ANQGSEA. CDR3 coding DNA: TGCAGCGTCGCCGCCGGGAGCGGGGGGGCAACCGGGGAGCTGTTTTTT. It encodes CSVAAGSGGATGELFF.

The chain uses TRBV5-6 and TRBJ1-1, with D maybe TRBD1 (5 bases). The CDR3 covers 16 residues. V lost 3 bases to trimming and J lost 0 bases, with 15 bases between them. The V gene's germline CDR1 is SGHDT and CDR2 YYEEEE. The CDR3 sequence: CASSSRMTALNTEAFF. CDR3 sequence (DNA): TGTGCCAGCAGCTCCCGAATGACAGCCTTGAACACTGAAGCTTTCTTT.

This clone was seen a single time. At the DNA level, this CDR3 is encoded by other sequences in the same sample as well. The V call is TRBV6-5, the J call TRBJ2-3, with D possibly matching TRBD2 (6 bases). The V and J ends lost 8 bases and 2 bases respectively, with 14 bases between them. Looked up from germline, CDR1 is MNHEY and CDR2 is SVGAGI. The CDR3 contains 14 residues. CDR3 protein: CASSPGGNTDTQYF. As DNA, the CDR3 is TGTGCCAGCTCCCCCGGGGGAAACACAGATACGCAGTATTTT.